One sample yielded the 6 T cell receptor beta chains listed below, sequenced in a study of blood T cell repertoires in COVID-19. Here immunoSEQ multiplex PCR was the method, and the copy in TCRdb shows in-frame clones only, minus some. The profile covers 100,000 to 150,000 clones, with more than 70% appearing a single time and approximately 13% taken by the ten largest. The specimen sequenced was peripheral blood. The receptors were gathered from a woman in her thirties who had recovered from COVID-19.

The CDR3 sequence: CASSPLSVINYGYTF. The CDR3 DNA reads TGTGCCAGCAGCCCCCTCTCCGTAATTAACTATGGCTACACCTTC. V gene TRBV3-1 (or the pseudogene TRBV3-2) combines with J gene TRBJ1-2; D gene uncertain. V was shortened by 4 bases and J by 1 base, with 13 bases between the two germline ends. CDR3 size: 15 residues. Germline CDR1 is LGHDT and CDR2 is YNNKEL (reference sequence).

This chain uses TRBV30 with TRBJ1-5; maybe TRBD1 (5 bases). Looked up from germline, CDR1 is GTSNPN and CDR2 is SVGIG (reference sequence). Trimming shortened V by 4 bases and J by 5 bases, and 12 bases separated the two germline ends. The CDR3 length is 13 residues. In DNA form, the CDR3 reads TGTGCCTGGAATTCAGGGTTCGATCAGCCCCAGCATTTT. Protein product: CAWNSGFDQPQHF.

The CDR3: CASSVGLAGVSYEQYF. The CDR3 nucleotides are TGTGCCAGCAGTGTGGGACTAGCGGGAGTGTCCTACGAGCAGTACTTC. This chain uses TRBV27 with TRBJ2-7, with TRBD2 matching over 14 bases. Germline lookup yields CDR1 MNHEY and CDR2 SMNVEV (reference sequence). The CDR3 has 16 amino acids. V gave up 5 bases and J gave up 1 base; unmatched junction bases: 4.

The V gene is TRBV29-1, the J gene TRBJ2-7; possibly TRBD2 for D (6 bases). V lost 6 bases and J lost 5, with 17 bases in between. The CDR3 has 13 amino acids. Germline CDR1 and CDR2: SQVTM and ANQGSEA. As DNA, the CDR3 is TGCAGCGTAACTAGCAATTCTGGCAACGAGCAGTACTTC. The encoded protein is CSVTSNSGNEQYF.

The V call is TRBV6-5, the J call TRBJ1-2, with D uncertain. This CDR3 spans 15 amino acids. Germline V lookup: CDR1 MNHEY, CDR2 SVGAGI. V was pared by 6 bases and J by 7 bases, with 21 bases between. DNA of the CDR3: TGTGCCAGCAGGACCCTCCTTTCTCGGGCGGGTGGCTACACCTTC. Its translation: CASRTLLSRAGGYTF.

The chain carries TRBV7-9 and TRBJ1-2; 9 nucleotides agree with TRBD1. Germline-derived CDR1 and CDR2 are SEHNR and FQNEAQ (reference sequence). There are 15 residues in the CDR3. V gave up 2 bases and J gave up 6 bases; unmatched junction bases: 7. CDR3 amino acids: CASSLTGTGSDGYTF. CDR3 sequence (DNA): TGTGCCAGCAGCTTAACCGGGACAGGGAGCGATGGCTACACCTTC.